The 25 T cell receptor beta chains reported below all come from one sample, sequenced in a study of blood T cell repertoires in COVID-19. Generated by immunoSEQ multiplex PCR, the TCRdb table keeps only in-frame clones and is missing some. The data show approximately 210,000 clones, more than 75% seen once. Material: peripheral blood. These receptors were obtained from a human donor in a cohort sampled during active COVID-19.

The genes are TRBV6-5 and TRBJ2-7; 8 bases fit TRBD1. J lost 7 bases, V lost 7 bases, and 12 bases had no gene match. The CDR3 runs 14 residues. Germline CDR1 is MNHEY and CDR2 is SVGAGI. For the CDR3, the DNA is TGTGCCAGCACAAAGAGGCAGGGGGCGGGGGAGCAGTACTTC. This gives the protein CASTKRQGAGEQYF.

The J gene is TRBJ2-1, the V gene TRBV5-6; TRBD2 is a possible D gene (5 bases). This CDR3 comprises 19 residues. CDR1 is SGHDT and CDR2 is YYEEEE in the germline V gene. With 3 bases removed from V and 4 bases from J, the gap between germline ends came to 26 bases. Here the CDR3 reads CASSWTRETSPGKYNEQFF. The DNA for the CDR3 is TGTGCCAGCAGCTGGACCCGGGAAACTAGTCCCGGGAAATACAATGAGCAGTTCTTC.

The chain carries TRBV4-1 and TRBJ1-3, with 7 nucleotides matching TRBD1. The germline V gene has CDR1 MGHRA and CDR2 YSYEKL. Trimming at V came to 2 bases and at J to 2 bases, leaving 6 bases not matched to a gene. This CDR3 spans 16 amino acids. The CDR3 loop reads CASSQYEGAAGNTIYF. In nucleotides, the CDR3 is TGCGCCAGCAGCCAATATGAGGGGGCGGCTGGAAACACCATATATTTT.

The chain couples TRBV4-3 to TRBJ2-7; the match to TRBD2 covers 12 bases. After removal of 0 bases from V and 2 bases from J, the junction contained 11 bases not matched to a gene. Germline-derived CDR1 and CDR2 are LGHNA and YSLEER. The CDR3 is 19 amino acids. The CDR3 DNA is TGCGCCAGCAGCCAAGAATTGAGGACTAGCGGGACTAGGACCTACGAGCAGTACTTC. Translation gives CASSQELRTSGTRTYEQYF.

This chain uses TRBV4-1 with TRBJ1-3, with D perhaps matching TRBD1 (5 bases). The V end was cut by 0 bases, the J end by 4 bases, with 13 bases between. The germline CDR1 and CDR2 sequences are MGHRA and YSYEKL. CDR3 length equals 16 residues. The CDR3 loop is CASSQDRTTGGNTIYF. The CDR3 DNA reads as TGCGCCAGCAGCCAAGATCGGACAACGGGCGGAAACACCATATATTTT.

The CDR3: CASSSDRGRYTGELFF. The CDR3 nucleotides read TGTGCCAGCAGCTCAGACAGGGGACGGTACACCGGGGAGCTGTTTTTT. This sequence joins TRBV5-6 and TRBJ2-2; 8 bases agree with TRBD1. The CDR3 runs to 16 residues. J gave up 3 bases and V 3 bases, and 7 bases lay outside the gene matches. CDR1 is SGHDT, CDR2 YYEEEE, per germline.

The CDR3 region is CASSQAGGNTIYF. CDR3 DNA sequence: TGTGCCAGCAGCCAAGCGGGGGGAAACACCATATATTTT. J is TRBJ1-3 and V is TRBV7-9; D call uncertain. Germline assignment: CDR1 SEHNR and CDR2 FQNEAQ (reference sequence). The CDR3 runs to 13 residues. V was trimmed by 5 bases and J by 4 bases, leaving 9 bases between them.

The gene calls are TRBV12-5 and TRBJ2-1; 9 bases match TRBD2. The CDR3 consists of 14 residues. Germline lookup yields CDR1 LGHNT and CDR2 FRNRAP. V was pared by 3 bases and J by 4 bases, with 1 base of the junction left unmatched. The CDR3 DNA reads as TGTGCTAGTGGTTTAGCGGGGGGTTACAATGAGCAGTTCTTC. Translated, it gives CASGLAGGYNEQFF.

This chain joins TRBV5-1 and TRBJ2-3; D perhaps matches TRBD2 (5 bases). The V end lost 7 bases, the J end lost 7 bases, and 13 bases lay between the germline ends. CDR1 and CDR2 from the germline V gene are SGHRS and YFSETQ. The CDR3 consists of 12 residues. CDR3 sequence reads: CASARTGNTQYF. The CDR3 DNA reads as TGCGCCAGCGCTCGGACCGGGAATACGCAGTATTTT. Supplemented by reference TRBV5-1 and TRBJ2-3, the full variable domain reads KAGVTQTPRYLIKTRGQQVTLSCSPISGHRSVSWYQQTPGQGLQFLFEYFSETQRNKGNFPGRFSGRQFSNSRSEMNVSTLELGDSALYLCASARTGNTQYFGPGTRLTVL.

This sequence joins TRBV5-6 and TRBJ2-7; 9 nucleotides agree with TRBD1. This CDR3 comprises 14 residues. Per the germline V gene, CDR1 is SGHDT and CDR2 is YYEEEE. Trimming cost V 6 bases and J 2 bases; bases outside gene matches: 6. CDR3 protein: CASNHRGLAYEQYF. The CDR3 DNA follows: TGTGCCAGCAACCACAGGGGGCTGGCCTACGAGCAGTACTTC.

The chain is built from TRBV24-1 and TRBJ2-2; D gene ambiguous. Trimming stripped 5 bases from V and 2 bases from J, with 5 bases between. The CDR3 extends over 13 amino acids. CDR1 and CDR2 (germline): KGHDR, SFDVKD. The CDR3 bases are TGTGCCACCAGTGGCGAAAACACCGGGGAGCTGTTTTTT. It is translated as CATSGENTGELFF.

This rearrangement joins TRBV5-1 to TRBJ2-2; D possibly corresponds to TRBD1 (6 bases). CDR1 and CDR2 (germline): SGHRS, YFSETQ. Deletions cut 0 bases from V and 1 base from J, with 10 bases between. CDR3 length: 16 amino acids. CDR3 sequence reads: CASSLARGQNTGELFF. DNA of the CDR3: TGCGCCAGCAGCTTGGCCAGGGGCCAGAACACCGGGGAGCTGTTTTTT.

This clone was counted at least ten times. The rearrangement uses TRBV4-1 and TRBJ2-5, with a possible D match to TRBD2 (6 bases). Trimming removed 4 bases from V and 4 bases from J, with 10 bases in between. The germline CDR1 and CDR2 sequences are MGHRA and YSYEKL. The CDR3 has 13 amino acids. CDR3 loop: CASSRGGVETQYF. The DNA of the CDR3 is TGCGCCAGCAGCCGTGGAGGGGTAGAGACCCAGTACTTC.

This clone has just one count. The CDR3 DNA reads TGTGCCAGCAGCCAAGGAGGACAGCGAAACTATGGCTACACCTTC. This codes for CASSQGGQRNYGYTF. This rearrangement joins TRBV3-1 (or the pseudogene TRBV3-2) to TRBJ1-2; maybe TRBD1 (6 bases). There are 15 residues in the CDR3. Between the trimmed V and J ends, which lost 1 base and 2 bases, there was a span of 11 bases. Germline V gene lookup returns CDR1 LGHDT and CDR2 YNNKEL (reference sequence).

Only one count was recorded for this clone. V usage is TRBV5-6 and J usage is TRBJ1-1; TRBD1 might be the D (5 bases). Germline V gives CDR1 SGHDT, CDR2 YYEEEE. The CDR3 is made up of 15 amino acids. V was cut by 0 bases and J by 8 bases, with 17 bases left in between. CDR3 DNA sequence: TGTGCCAGCAGCTTGGCTCTGGGGGGTCTAGGAGAAGCTTTCTTT. Translated, it gives CASSLALGGLGEAFF. Together with reference TRBV5-6 and TRBJ1-1, the CDR3 gives the full variable domain: DAGVTQSPTHLIKTRGQQVTLRCSPKSGHDTVSWYQQALGQGPQFIFQYYEEEERQRGNFPDRFSGHQFPNYSSELNVNALLLGDSALYLCASSLALGGLGEAFFGQGTRLTVV.

The J gene is TRBJ1-5, the V gene TRBV30; 11 bases map to TRBD1. CDR3 length equals 16 residues. After removal of 3 bases from V and 3 bases from J, the junction contained 7 bases not matched to a gene. Germline values: CDR1 GTSNPN, CDR2 SVGIG (reference sequence). Written as DNA, the CDR3 is TGTGCCTGGAGCACACAGGGACAGGGGGACAATCAGCCCCAGCATTTT. Its translation: CAWSTQGQGDNQPQHF.

The V and J genes are TRBV27 and TRBJ1-5; D is unresolved. Germline loops: CDR1 MNHEY, CDR2 SMNVEV (reference sequence). Trimming stripped 3 bases from V and 0 bases from J, with 9 bases between. CDR3 size: 15 residues. The CDR3 spells CASSFTAHSNQPQHF. CDR3 coding DNA: TGTGCCAGCAGTTTTACAGCCCATAGCAATCAGCCCCAGCATTTT.

This clone was seen a handful of times. Additional DNA sequences in this sample encode the identical CDR3. The gene calls are TRBV5-1 and TRBJ2-7; D is perhaps TRBD1 (6 bases). Looked up from germline, CDR1 is SGHRS and CDR2 is YFSETQ. The CDR3 runs 13 residues. The V gene lost 0 bases and the J gene lost 2 bases, with 6 bases spanning the gap. The CDR3 region has the DNA TGCGCCAGCAGCTTGGACAGGGCCTACGAGCAGTACTTC. Its protein is CASSLDRAYEQYF.

The chain joins TRBV7-2 to TRBJ2-5, with D possibly being TRBD2 (6 bases). The V and J ends lost 8 bases and 3 bases respectively, with 19 bases between them. Germline V gene lookup returns CDR1 SGHTA and CDR2 FQGNSA. The CDR3 runs 15 residues. CDR3 sequence: CASSLSGRIEETQYF. CDR3 in DNA: TGTGCCAGCTCCCTGTCAGGGAGGATCGAAGAGACCCAGTACTTC.

V and J are TRBV4-2 and TRBJ2-1; D perhaps matches TRBD1 (5 bases). V gave up 3 bases and J gave up 9 bases, with 21 bases separating them. In germline, CDR1 is LGHNA, CDR2 YNFKEQ. CDR3 length: 16 residues. DNA for the CDR3: TGTGCCAGCAGCCAGGCCGCCTTAGGGGTCCAGGGTGAGCAGTTCTTC. This gives the protein CASSQAALGVQGEQFF.

This chain uses TRBV7-2 with TRBJ2-2; TRBD1 aligns across 8 bases. The CDR3 extends over 15 amino acids. Losses at the gene ends were 5 bases for V and 5 bases for J; bases not matched to a gene: 7. From germline, CDR1 is SGHTA and CDR2 FQGNSA. The CDR3 reads CASSHGQGATGELFF. The DNA for the CDR3 is TGTGCCAGCAGCCACGGACAGGGAGCAACCGGGGAGCTGTTTTTT.

The V gene is TRBV25-1, the J gene TRBJ1-6; D not resolved. The CDR3 length is 14 residues. Trimming cost V 6 bases and J 4 bases, with 10 bases left between them. In germline, CDR1 is MGHDK, CDR2 SYGVNS. CDR3 bases: TGTGCCAGCAGGGGGAGCCTTTATAATTCACCCCTCCACTTT. It codes for CASRGSLYNSPLHF.

This chain uses TRBV5-1 with TRBJ1-6, with 10 bases fitting TRBD1. Germline loops: CDR1 SGHRS, CDR2 YFSETQ. There are 16 residues in the CDR3. J was trimmed by 8 bases and V by 1 base; bases with no gene match: 6. The CDR3 DNA reads TGCGCCAGCAGCTTGATCCGACAGGGGGCGGATTCACCCCTCCACTTT. Amino acid sequence: CASSLIRQGADSPLHF. Supplemented by reference TRBV5-1 and TRBJ1-6, the full variable domain reads KAGVTQTPRYLIKTRGQQVTLSCSPISGHRSVSWYQQTPGQGLQFLFEYFSETQRNKGNFPGRFSGRQFSNSRSEMNVSTLELGDSALYLCASSLIRQGADSPLHFGNGTRLTVT.

The chain uses TRBV6-7 and TRBJ1-5; TRBD1 agrees at 7 bases. TRBV6-7 is designated an ORF whose function remains uncertain. This CDR3 is 15 amino acids long. V dropped 1 base and J dropped 3; count of bases not matched to a gene: 3. DNA for the CDR3: TGTGCCAGCAGTTACTGGGGACAGTCCAATCAGCCCCAGCATTTT. Its protein is CASSYWGQSNQPQHF.

Within the sample, this clone is medium-sized. The chain uses TRBV11-2 and TRBJ2-2, with 9 bases that match TRBD1. The V gene's germline CDR1 is SGHAT and CDR2 FQNNGV. The CDR3 spans 15 residues. V trimming: 0 bases; J trimming: 4 bases; junction bases outside the gene matches: 0. In DNA form, the CDR3 reads TGTGCCAGCAGCTTAGAGACAGGGGGCACCGGGGAGCTGTTTTTT. Translated: CASSLETGGTGELFF.